This is a list of T cell receptor beta chains from one sample in a study of beta chain features in type 1 diabetes. Method: immunoSEQ multiplex PCR; TCRdb's copy keeps in-frame clones and lacks some. This sample has about 360,000 clones, with 10% to 15% found just once. Sequencing used naive CD4+ T cells from blood. Receptors were obtained from a young man in good health. Both conserved end residues are part of each CDR3. D genes are given only for firm matches. Rows may omit the clone size; those that give it use once, few, many or a size class.

J gene,V gene,D gene,clone size,CDR3 DNA,CDR3 protein
TRBJ1-3,TRBV30,-,few,TGTGCCTGGCTAATGGACAATAGAAACACCATATATTTT,CAWLMDNRNTIYF
TRBJ2-1,TRBV2,-,few,TGTGCCAGCGTTTTAACTAGGCAGATCTTC,CASVLTRQIF
TRBJ2-5,TRBV6-5,TRBD1,few,TGTGCCAGCAGTCCCCGACAGGGGACCGAGACCCAGTACTTC,CASSPRQGTETQYF
TRBJ1-3,TRBV5-1,TRBD1,few,TGCGCCAGCAGCTTGGGGGACAGAGCAAACACCATATATTTT,CASSLGDRANTIYF
TRBJ1-6,TRBV5-1,TRBD1,-,TGCGCCAGCAGCTTGGCCGGGACAGTCTATAATTCACCCCTCCACTTT,CASSLAGTVYNSPLHF
TRBJ1-4,TRBV28,-,-,TGTGCCAGCAGTGGGGGGGCTGCTAATGAAAAACTGTTTTTT,CASSGGAANEKLFF
TRBJ1-6,TRBV2,TRBD1,few,TGTGCCAGCAGGGACAGGGAGAATTCACCCCTCCACTTT,CASRDRENSPLHF
TRBJ2-3,TRBV4-2,-,-,TGTGCCAGCAGCCAAGGGGGGCGGGAGAGGTCGGCAGATACGCAGTATTTT,CASSQGGRERSADTQYF
TRBJ1-5,TRBV7-6,-,once,TGTGCCAGCGGACTAGAGGGTTATCAGCCCCAGCATTTT,CASGLEGYQPQHF
TRBJ2-3,TRBV29-1,-,-,TGCAGCGCTATAACAGATACGCAGTATTTT,CSAITDTQYF
TRBJ2-7,TRBV7-9,TRBD1,-,TGTGCCAGCAGCTTAGAGGCAGGGGGCGCGTCCGAGCAGTACTTC,CASSLEAGGASEQYF
TRBJ1-2,TRBV5-6,-,-,TGTGCCAGCAGTCGACTGCAGGGGAGTGTCCGGGGCTACACCTTC,CASSRLQGSVRGYTF
TRBJ1-1,TRBV28,-,-,TGTGCCAGCAAAGAGGACACTGAAGCTTTCTTT,CASKEDTEAFF
TRBJ1-2,TRBV27,-,-,TGTGCCAGCAGTTACCACAAGGTTGGATCAGGGTCCCATGGCTACACCTTC,CASSYHKVGSGSHGYTF
TRBJ2-4,TRBV2,-,few,TGTGCCAGCAGGACGACTGTGGCCAGGGGAGGGAACATTCAGTACTTC,CASRTTVARGGNIQYF
TRBJ2-3,TRBV30,-,-,TGTGCCTGGAGTCGGAGTAGCACAGATACGCAGTATTTT,CAWSRSSTDTQYF
TRBJ2-1,TRBV19,-,-,TGTGCCAGTAGTATACAGGGGACCGACAATGAGCAGTTCTTC,CASSIQGTDNEQFF
TRBJ2-2,TRBV6-5,-,-,TGTGCCAGCAGTTACGGGAGGACCGGGGAGCTGTTTTTT,CASSYGRTGELFF
TRBJ2-7,TRBV28,TRBD2,-,TGTGCCAGCTACCCCGCGGGGGGTACCTCCTACGAGCAGTACTTC,CASYPAGGTSYEQYF
TRBJ2-2,TRBV19,-,few,TGTGCCAGTAGTATTCAGGGATCGGGGGAGCTGTTTTTT,CASSIQGSGELFF
TRBJ2-3,TRBV29-1,-,few,TGCAGCGTTGTCCATTCGGGTATAGATACGCAGTATTTT,CSVVHSGIDTQYF
TRBJ1-1,TRBV4-2,-,-,TGTGCCAGCAGCCAAGGTACAGGGATTGTATCTGAAGCTTTCTTT,CASSQGTGIVSEAFF
TRBJ1-2,TRBV5-6,-,few,TGTGCCAGCAGCTTGGTTTCTCTCTATGGCTACACCTTC,CASSLVSLYGYTF
TRBJ2-3,TRBV4-3,-,few,TGCGCCAGCAGCCAAGAAGCGGCTAGCACAGATACGCAGTATTTT,CASSQEAASTDTQYF
TRBJ2-7,TRBV2,TRBD2,few,TGTGCCAGCACCGAATCGACTAGCGGGATTAGCGAGCAGTACTTC,CASTESTSGISEQYF
TRBJ2-7,TRBV4-3,-,-,TGCGCCAGCAGCCAGGTCCTATCAAGGGGCTACGAGCAGTACTTC,CASSQVLSRGYEQYF
TRBJ2-3,TRBV5-1,TRBD2,-,TGCGCCAGCAGCTTATCCGGGGGGGCCTCATCGCAGTATTTT,CASSLSGGASSQYF
TRBJ1-1,TRBV28,TRBD1,-,TGTGCCAGCAGTTCGGCCGGGACAGATGGCACTGAAGCTTTCTTT,CASSSAGTDGTEAFF
TRBJ1-2,TRBV5-5,-,-,TGTGCCAGCAGCTTTTCTGGGACAAGGGGACGGACCTTAAACACCTTC,CASSFSGTRGRTLNTF
TRBJ1-1,TRBV29-1,TRBD1,-,TGCAGCGTTGCGAGGACAGGGTCGGACACTGAAGCTTTCTTT,CSVARTGSDTEAFF
TRBJ2-1,TRBV30,TRBD2,-,TGTGCCTGGAGCGGGAGGGGGGGACTTTACAATGAGCAGTTCTTC,CAWSGRGGLYNEQFF
TRBJ1-2,TRBV9,-,-,TGTGCCAGCAGCGTAGCTAAGGACAGAAGGCTTGGCTACACCTTC,CASSVAKDRRLGYTF
TRBJ1-2,TRBV25-1,-,-,TGTGCCAGCAGTGATCCCGGGGGAAACTATGGCTACACCTTC,CASSDPGGNYGYTF
TRBJ2-5,TRBV7-2,-,-,TGTGCCAGCAGCCCCACCGCCGGGTTAGGAGAGACCCAGTACTTC,CASSPTAGLGETQYF
TRBJ1-5,TRBV18,-,few,TGTGCCAGCTCAGCCCCCCAGACAGGAGTAATAGGTATTCAGCCCCAGCATTTT,CASSAPQTGVIGIQPQHF
TRBJ2-2,TRBV2,-,few,TGTGCCAGCGTGGGCCTGGTGAACACCGGGGAGCTGTTTTTT,CASVGLVNTGELFF
TRBJ1-5,TRBV7-9,-,-,TGTGCCAGCAGCTTAGCTCAGGGCAACCGCGGAGGCAATCAGCCCCAGCATTTT,CASSLAQGNRGGNQPQHF
TRBJ2-3,TRBV4-1,TRBD2,-,TGCGCCAGCAGCCGAACTAGCGGGAGGCCGGCAGATACGCAGTATTTT,CASSRTSGRPADTQYF
TRBJ1-1,TRBV7-2,TRBD1,few,TGTGCCAGCAGCTTAGGACCAGGGGGAGCTTTCTTT,CASSLGPGGAFF
TRBJ1-5,TRBV29-1,-,many,TGCAGCGCGCGGGATAGCAATCAGCCCCAGCATTTT,CSARDSNQPQHF
TRBJ2-7,TRBV29-1,-,few,TGTGGGGCAGGAGGGATAAGCTCCTACGAGCAGTACTTC,CGAGGISSYEQYF
TRBJ2-7,TRBV9,-,few,TGTGCCAGCAGCGTAAATCCTTCCTACGAGCAGTACTTC,CASSVNPSYEQYF
TRBJ1-2,TRBV9,-,few,TGTGCCAGCAACCGAGACACCTCTAACTATGGCTACACCTTC,CASNRDTSNYGYTF
TRBJ2-7,TRBV5-1,-,few,TGCGCCAGCAGCTTCGGAGGGGATGTTATGTACTTC,CASSFGGDVMYF
TRBJ2-7,TRBV6-6,-,few,TGTGCCAGCCTCGGTGGCGGATCCTACGAGCAGTACTTC,CASLGGGSYEQYF
TRBJ2-1,TRBV9,-,few,TGTGCCAGCAGCGTAGGTGGGGGGGGCCAGGGAAATGAGCAGTTCTTC,CASSVGGGGQGNEQFF
TRBJ1-2,TRBV6-5,-,few,TGTGCCAGCAGCCGCGGGGGAGGGATCTTCTATGGCTACACCTTC,CASSRGGGIFYGYTF
TRBJ1-5,TRBV6-1,-,-,TGTGCCAGCAGTGAGGTCGGCGAGGGATGGCAGCCCCAGCATTTT,CASSEVGEGWQPQHF
TRBJ2-1,TRBV14,TRBD2,few,TGTGCCAGCAGCAAAGCGGGGGTTTCCTACAATGAGCAGTTCTTC,CASSKAGVSYNEQFF
TRBJ2-1,TRBV7-9,-,-,TGTGCCAGCAGCCGGGGGGCTGGTGAGCAGTTCTTC,CASSRGAGEQFF
TRBJ2-5,TRBV29-1,TRBD1,few,TGCAGCGTGGGATCCGGGACAGGGGGTGAGACCCAGTACTTC,CSVGSGTGGETQYF
TRBJ1-1,TRBV28,TRBD1,-,TGTGCCAGCACCCTGGGACAGGGGGGGACTGAAGCTTTCTTT,CASTLGQGGTEAFF